This T cell receptor beta chain was observed in a study of brain T cells in children with intractable seizures. The repertoire was sequenced with immunoSEQ multiplex PCR; TCRdb's copy has only in-frame clones and lacks some. The sample shows 55,000 to 80,000 clones, around 96% of them seen only once. This clone appeared once. The CDR3 runs to 19 residues. CDR1 and CDR2 from the germline V gene are SNHLY and FYNNEI. V lost 5 bases and J 5 bases, leaving 25 bases between the germline ends. Sample: peripheral blood, taken at surgery. This sequence was found in a boy under two years old with focal cortical dysplasia and intractable seizures. This rearrangement joins TRBV2 to TRBJ1-6, with D possibly TRBD1 on 5 matching bases. DNA of the CDR3: TGTGCCAGCAGTAAAGGGAGACTCAGGGCCCTCCGGGATAATTCACCCCTCCACTTT. Encoded protein: CASSKGRLRALRDNSPLHF.